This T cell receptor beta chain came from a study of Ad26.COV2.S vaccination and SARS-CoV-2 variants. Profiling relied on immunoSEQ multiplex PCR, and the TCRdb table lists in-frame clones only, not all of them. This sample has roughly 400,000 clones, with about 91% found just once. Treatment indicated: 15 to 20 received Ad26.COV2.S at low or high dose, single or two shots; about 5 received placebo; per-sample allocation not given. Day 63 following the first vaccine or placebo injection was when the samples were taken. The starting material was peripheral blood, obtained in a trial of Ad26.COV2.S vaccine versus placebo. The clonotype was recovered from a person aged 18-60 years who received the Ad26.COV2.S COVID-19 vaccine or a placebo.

The CDR3 DNA follows: TGCGCCAGCGTATGGAAGGCTGGGGCCAACGTCCTGACTTTC. Protein: CASVWKAGANVLTF. The V call is TRBV10-1, the J call TRBJ2-6; no definite D call. The CDR3 contains 14 residues. Germline assignment: CDR1 WNHNN and CDR2 SYGVQD (reference sequence). Deletions cut 8 bases from V and 2 bases from J, with 10 bases between.